The 24 T cell receptor beta chains below were found in one sample sequenced in a study of early T cells in non-severe SARS-CoV-2 infection. TCRdb analysed the 5' RACE reads with MiXCR anew, one entry per CDR3 protein. The sample shows 85,000 to 100,000 distinct CDR3 sequences, roughly 17% of them seen only once. Material: whole blood, obtained at baseline. Receptor source: an adult who was a healthcare worker with PCR-confirmed SARS-CoV-2 infection or an uninfected control (not recorded which).

This clonotype has a handful of counts. The genes are TRBV25-1 and TRBJ2-3; 7 positions match TRBD1. Per the germline V gene, CDR1 is MGHDK and CDR2 is SYGVNS. This CDR3 is built from 14 residues. V shed 1 base, J shed 10 bases, and the junction held 8 bases outside the gene matches. The CDR3 reads CASSELTGSRAQYF. CDR3 coding DNA: TGTGCCAGCAGTGAATTGACAGGGAGTCGAGCGCAGTATTTT. The full variable domain, with the rest looked up from reference TRBV25-1 and TRBJ2-3, is EADIYQTPRYLVIGTGKKITLECSQTMGHDKMYWYQQDPGMELHLIHYSYGVNSTEKGDLSSESTVSRIRTEHFPLTLESARPSHTSQYLCASSELTGSRAQYFGPGTRLTVL.

The chain is built from TRBV7-9 and TRBJ2-7; D is ambiguous. Germline V gene sequence: CDR1 SEHNR, CDR2 FQNEAQ (reference sequence). Trimming removed 3 bases from V and 0 bases from J, with 0 bases in between. The CDR3 totals 11 residues. The CDR3 is CASSFSYEQYF. The CDR3 DNA reads TGTGCCAGCAGCTTCTCCTACGAGCAGTACTTC.

The CDR3 region is CSAPAGVGLNTEAFF. CDR3 in DNA: TGCAGTGCCCCTGCAGGGGTTGGGTTGAACACTGAAGCTTTCTTT. V usage is TRBV20-1 and J usage is TRBJ1-1; perhaps TRBD1 as D (6 bases). The length of the CDR3 is 15 residues. CDR1 and CDR2 from the germline V gene are DFQATT and SNEGSKA (reference sequence). With 6 bases removed from V and 0 bases from J, the gap between germline ends came to 17 bases.

This clonotype has only a few counts. The V call is TRBV6-5, the J call TRBJ1-4, with D perhaps matching TRBD1 (5 bases). Germline CDR1 is MNHEY and CDR2 is SVGAGI. V was cut by 5 bases and J by 7 bases, with 14 bases left in between. The CDR3 spans 14 residues. The DNA for the CDR3 is TGTGCCAGCAGTGGGAGGACGGGGGGTGAAAAACTGTTTTTT. Protein: CASSGRTGGEKLFF.

V gene TRBV20-1 combines with J gene TRBJ1-1, with a weak D call TRBD1 (5 bases). The V and J ends lost 3 bases and 0 bases respectively, with 11 bases between them. Germline CDR1 is DFQATT and CDR2 is SNEGSKA (reference sequence). The CDR3 sequence is 14 residues long. The DNA for the CDR3 is TGCAGTGCTAGTAGGGGAGCGATGAACACTGAAGCTTTCTTT. It translates to CSASRGAMNTEAFF.

This clonotype showed up just a few times. The V gene is TRBV5-8, the J gene TRBJ2-7; D uncertain. CDR3 size: 12 residues. Per germline, CDR1 SGHTS and CDR2 YDEGEE. The CDR3 region has the DNA TGTGCTGTAGGCTGGGCTCCGAACGAGCAGTACTTC. Amino acids: CAVGWAPNEQYF.

This clonotype was observed a few times. The chain combines TRBV28 with TRBJ2-3, with D perhaps given as TRBD1 or TRBD2 (7 bases each). Germline values: CDR1 MDHEN, CDR2 SYDVKM. This CDR3 comprises 16 residues. V lost 6 bases to trimming and J lost 0 bases, with 16 bases between them. The CDR3 DNA is TGTGCCAGCAGGACCCCCCAGGGGGGGAGCACAGATACGCAGTATTTT. Translation gives CASRTPQGGSTDTQYF.

The chain recombines TRBV2 with TRBJ2-1; D call uncertain. There are 13 residues in the CDR3. V lost 8 bases, J lost 8 bases, and 16 bases lay in between. The V gene's germline CDR1 is SNHLY and CDR2 FYNNEI. Here the CDR3 reads CASEKNRDYEQFF. The CDR3, as DNA: TGTGCCAGCGAAAAAAATAGAGACTATGAGCAGTTCTTC.

The CDR3 nucleotides read TGTGCCAGCAGCCCGCGGGGTGCCTCCTACGAGCAGTACTTC. It yields the protein CASSPRGASYEQYF. V usage is TRBV4-2 and J usage is TRBJ2-7; D possibly corresponds to TRBD2 (6 bases). CDR3 length: 14 amino acids. Germline V lookup: CDR1 LGHNA, CDR2 YNFKEQ. V lost 4 bases and J lost 0, with 10 bases in between.

The CDR3 spells CASSIGTGVRNQPQHF. DNA of the CDR3: TGTGCCAGTAGTATAGGCACAGGGGTCAGGAATCAGCCCCAGCATTTT. V gene TRBV19 combines with J gene TRBJ1-5, with 7 bases fitting TRBD1. The CDR3 totals 16 residues. The germline V gene encodes CDR1 LNHDA and CDR2 SQIVND (reference sequence). V shed 1 base and J 4 bases; nucleotides not matched to a gene: 7.

This clonotype came up a few times. CDR3: CASSLVWRGNTGELFF. The CDR3 coding sequence is TGTGCCAGCAGCTTAGTCTGGAGAGGAAACACCGGGGAGCTGTTTTTT. This rearrangement joins TRBV7-8 to TRBJ2-2; D gene unclear. CDR3 length: 16 residues. Germline CDR1 SGHVS, CDR2 FQNEAQ. Trimming pared 1 base from V and 2 bases from J, leaving 11 bases between.

This clonotype was observed many times. This chain links TRBV12-3 or TRBV12-4 with TRBJ2-3, with 10 bases identical to TRBD2. The CDR3 has 16 residues. The J segment lost 0 bases and the V segment lost 2 bases, leaving 2 bases of the junction unmatched. In DNA form, the CDR3 reads TGTGCCAGCAGTTTAACTAGCGGGACTAGCACAGATACGCAGTATTTT. Its protein product is CASSLTSGTSTDTQYF.

This chain connects TRBV28 to TRBJ2-5, with D perhaps given as TRBD1 or TRBD2 (5 bases each). CDR3 size: 16 residues. CDR1 is MDHEN, CDR2 SYDVKM, per germline. Trimming removed 8 bases at V and 5 bases at J, with 24 bases between. The CDR3 protein is CASYTTWGPSLETQYF. CDR3 coding DNA: TGTGCCAGCTATACCACATGGGGACCGAGTCTGGAGACCCAGTACTTC.

CDR3 amino acids: CASSTDSYEQYF. For the CDR3, the DNA is TGTGCCAGCAGCACCGACAGTTACGAGCAGTACTTC. The gene calls are TRBV11-1 and TRBJ2-7; tentatively, D is TRBD1 (5 bases). Germline lookup yields CDR1 SGHAT and CDR2 FQDESV (reference sequence). The CDR3 contains 12 residues. The V and J ends lost 5 bases and 4 bases respectively, with 9 bases between them.

V and J are TRBV6-6 and TRBJ2-5; the D is unclear. Trimming removed 7 bases from V and 2 bases from J, with 17 bases in between. Germline lookup yields CDR1 MNHNY and CDR2 SVGAGI (reference sequence). CDR3 length: 15 amino acids. The chain's CDR3 is CASTPSTILQETQYF. CDR3 nucleotides: TGTGCCAGCACCCCCTCGACAATTCTTCAAGAGACCCAGTACTTC.

The V call is TRBV7-2, the J call TRBJ2-7, with 12 bases that match TRBD2. Germline lookup yields CDR1 SGHTA and CDR2 FQGNSA. The junction had 11 bases not matched to a gene; V was cut back by 1 base and J by 4 bases. CDR3 length equals 18 residues. DNA for the CDR3: TGTGCCAGCAGCTTAGGGACGGGTAGGACTAGCGGGATTTACGAGCAGTACTTC. Its translation: CASSLGTGRTSGIYEQYF.

This clonotype was recorded at least ten times. The chain combines TRBV19 with TRBJ1-2; D call uncertain. The CDR3 contains 13 residues. Trimming cost V 3 bases and J 4 bases, with 9 bases left between them. Germline V lookup: CDR1 LNHDA, CDR2 SQIVND (reference sequence). The CDR3 DNA reads TGTGCCAGTAGTATTCAGCCTAGCTATGGCTACACCTTC. It yields the protein CASSIQPSYGYTF.

The chain couples TRBV21-1 to TRBJ2-5. TRBV21-1 is a recognized pseudogene. This CDR3 spans 16 amino acids. The CDR3 nucleotides are TGTGCCAGCAGCAAAGAGTTAGGGATGGTGAAAGAGACCCAGTACTTC. As protein: CASSKELGMVKETQYF.

The CDR3 sequence is CASRVNEKLFF. The CDR3 DNA sequence: TGTGCCAGCAGGGTCAATGAAAAACTGTTTTTT. The chain joins TRBV2 to TRBJ1-4; D gene uncertain. Germline-derived CDR1 and CDR2 are SNHLY and FYNNEI. Trimming stripped 6 bases from V and 5 bases from J, with 4 bases between. The CDR3 contains 11 residues.

The V call is TRBV20-1, the J call TRBJ2-5, with D possibly TRBD1 on 5 matching bases. The CDR3 is made up of 14 amino acids. In germline, CDR1 is DFQATT, CDR2 SNEGSKA (reference sequence). Trimming stripped 5 bases from V and 5 bases from J, with 18 bases between. The DNA of the CDR3 is TGCAGTGCTGCCTTTCAGGGATTCGTGGAGACCCAGTACTTC. This codes for CSAAFQGFVETQYF.

V usage is TRBV2 and J usage is TRBJ2-5, with D maybe TRBD2 (6 bases). Germline V CDR1 and CDR2: SNHLY, FYNNEI. CDR3 length: 13 amino acids. The V and J ends lost 3 bases and 1 base respectively, with 6 bases between them. DNA for the CDR3: TGTGCCAGCAGTGAGGAGGGCCAAGAGACCCAGTACTTC. It is translated as CASSEEGQETQYF.

The J gene is TRBJ2-4, the V gene TRBV20-1; D ambiguous. The CDR3 has 11 residues. Germline-derived CDR1 and CDR2 are DFQATT and SNEGSKA (reference sequence). V was clipped by 7 bases and J by 1 base, with 5 bases between them. CDR3 nucleotide sequence: TGCAGTGGGGGTGCCAAAAACATTCAGTACTTC. Protein sequence: CSGGAKNIQYF.

This clonotype was observed at least ten times. This chain uses TRBV12-3 or TRBV12-4 with TRBJ2-3; D is ambiguous. V gave up 5 bases and J gave up 6 bases, with 9 bases separating them. The length of the CDR3 is 12 residues. This CDR3 is CASSLPRDTQYF. CDR3 DNA: TGTGCCAGCAGTCTCCCGAGGGATACGCAGTATTTT.

The chain links TRBV7-8 to TRBJ2-3; maybe TRBD2 (6 bases). The V and J ends lost 4 bases and 4 bases respectively, with 18 bases between them. Germline V gene lookup returns CDR1 SGHVS and CDR2 FQNEAQ. This CDR3 contains 16 residues. Here the CDR3 reads CASSSARDSGADTQYF. Here the CDR3 DNA reads TGTGCCAGCAGCTCTGCCCGGGACTCTGGGGCAGATACGCAGTATTTT.